This T cell receptor beta chain emerged from a study of metastatic and nonmetastatic thyroid tumors. Study-wide results and limits: It was reported that TCR beta diversity was significantly higher in malignant thyroid tumors than benign nodules, in blood and tumor.

TCRdb re-called the PCR reads via MiXCR. There are 50,000 to 60,000 clones in the sample; approximately 15% occur only once, and 3% lies in the top ten. This clone was detected ten times or more. Its antigen is still unknown. There were no patients who had received any treatment before thyroid surgery. The CDR3 runs 12 residues. V was pared by 5 bases and J by 6 bases, with 7 bases between. Germline V lookup: CDR1 MDHEN, CDR2 SYDVKM. The sequenced sample was blood. The clonotype was recovered from a female donor with papillary thyroid cancer or a benign thyroid nodule (not recorded which). Some clones in this sample may be carry-over from other donors' samples. The V call is TRBV28, the J call TRBJ2-2, with a possible D match to TRBD1 (5 bases). The DNA of the CDR3 is TGTGCCAGCAGTCTAGGGGCCGGGGAGCTGTTTTTT. This translates into CASSLGAGELFF.